This T cell receptor beta chain was captured by sequencing in a study of T cell responses to AZD1222 COVID-19 vaccine. Study-level findings and limits: Nearly half of spike-specific TCRs reportedly go after variant regions that carry no mutations. Donors were chiefly white British, with a greater number of females, and clonal diversity was perhaps underestimated. Repertoires were collected only later (after the peak T cell response had occurred). Dominant CD4 TCR responses targeted spike regions 160-218 and 743-854.

Concerning this clone: Its antigen is unknown.

After removal of 1 base from V and 9 bases from J, the junction contained 4 bases not matched to a gene. This CDR3 spans 14 amino acids. CDR1 is SEHNR, CDR2 FQNEAQ, per germline (reference sequence). Using immunoSEQ multiplex PCR, the repertoire was profiled, and TCRdb retains in-frame clones only, with some absent. The sample includes around 54,000 clones, 70% to 90% of them seen just once. Specimen: peripheral blood, collected 28 days after the second AZD1222 dose. The sequence was collected from an adult who received the AZD1222 COVID-19 vaccine. The chain couples TRBV7-9 to TRBJ2-1; 9 bases map to TRBD2. The CDR3 is CASSLGSAGGEQFF. The CDR3 DNA reads TGTGCCAGCAGCTTAGGTTCAGCGGGAGGTGAGCAGTTCTTC. Based on the CDR3 plus reference TRBV7-9 and TRBJ2-1, the full variable domain is DTGVSQNPRHKITKRGQNVTFRCDPISEHNRLYWYRQTLGQGPEFLTYFQNEAQLEKSRLLSDRFSAERPKGSFSTLEIQRTEQGDSAMYLCASSLGSAGGEQFFGPGTRLTVL.